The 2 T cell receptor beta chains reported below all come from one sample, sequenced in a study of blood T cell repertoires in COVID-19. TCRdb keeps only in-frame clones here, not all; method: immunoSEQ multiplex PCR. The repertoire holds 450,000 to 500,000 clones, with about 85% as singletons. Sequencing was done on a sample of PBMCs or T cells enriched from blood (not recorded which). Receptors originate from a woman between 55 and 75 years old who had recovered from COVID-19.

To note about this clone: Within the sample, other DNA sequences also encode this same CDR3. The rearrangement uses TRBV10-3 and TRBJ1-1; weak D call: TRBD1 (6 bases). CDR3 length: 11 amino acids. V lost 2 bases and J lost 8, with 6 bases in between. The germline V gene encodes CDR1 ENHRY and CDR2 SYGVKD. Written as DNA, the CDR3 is TGTGCCATCAGTGAGAGGGGGGAAGCTTTCTTT. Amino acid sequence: CAISERGEAFF.

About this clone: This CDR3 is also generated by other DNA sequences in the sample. The CDR3 region has the DNA TGTGCCACCAGTGATTTCGACTCCTATGGCTACACCTTC. It yields the protein CATSDFDSYGYTF. The chain uses TRBV24-1 and TRBJ1-2, with no clear D. Germline assignment: CDR1 KGHDR and CDR2 SFDVKD. This CDR3 has 13 amino acids. Trimming removed 1 base at V and 4 bases at J, with 6 bases between.